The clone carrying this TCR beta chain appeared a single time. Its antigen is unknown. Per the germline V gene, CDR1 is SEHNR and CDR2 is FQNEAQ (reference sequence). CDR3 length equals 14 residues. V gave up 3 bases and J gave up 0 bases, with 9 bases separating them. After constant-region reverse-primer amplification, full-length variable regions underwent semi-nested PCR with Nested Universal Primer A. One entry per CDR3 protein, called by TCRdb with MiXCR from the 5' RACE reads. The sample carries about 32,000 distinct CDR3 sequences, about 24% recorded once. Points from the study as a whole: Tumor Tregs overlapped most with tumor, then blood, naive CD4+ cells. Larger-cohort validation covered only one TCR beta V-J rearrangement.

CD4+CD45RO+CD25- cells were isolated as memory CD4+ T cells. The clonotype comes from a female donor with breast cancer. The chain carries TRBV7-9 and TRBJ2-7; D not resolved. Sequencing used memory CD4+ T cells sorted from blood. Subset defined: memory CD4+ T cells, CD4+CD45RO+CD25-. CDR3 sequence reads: CASSFTANSYEQYF. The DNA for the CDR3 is TGTGCCAGCAGCTTTACCGCCAACTCCTACGAGCAGTACTTC.